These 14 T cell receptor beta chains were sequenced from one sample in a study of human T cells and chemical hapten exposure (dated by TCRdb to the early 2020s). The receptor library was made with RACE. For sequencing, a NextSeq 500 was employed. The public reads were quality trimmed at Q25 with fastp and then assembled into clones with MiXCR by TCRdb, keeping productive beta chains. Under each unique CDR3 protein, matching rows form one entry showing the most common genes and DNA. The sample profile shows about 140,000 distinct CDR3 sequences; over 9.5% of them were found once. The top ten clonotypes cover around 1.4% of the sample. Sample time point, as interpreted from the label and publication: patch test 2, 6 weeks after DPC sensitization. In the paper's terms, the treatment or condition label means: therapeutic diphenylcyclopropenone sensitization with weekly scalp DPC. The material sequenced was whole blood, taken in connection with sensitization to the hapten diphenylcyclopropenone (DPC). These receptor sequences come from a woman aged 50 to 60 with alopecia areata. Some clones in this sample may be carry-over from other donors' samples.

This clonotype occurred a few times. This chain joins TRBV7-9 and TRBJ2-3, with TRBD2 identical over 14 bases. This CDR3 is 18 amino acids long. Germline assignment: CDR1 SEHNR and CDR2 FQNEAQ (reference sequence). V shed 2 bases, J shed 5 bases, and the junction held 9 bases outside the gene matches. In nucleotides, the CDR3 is TGTGCCAGCAGCTTACCCTACCGACTAGCGGGAGGGAAAGATACGCAGTATTTT. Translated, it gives CASSLPYRLAGGKDTQYF.

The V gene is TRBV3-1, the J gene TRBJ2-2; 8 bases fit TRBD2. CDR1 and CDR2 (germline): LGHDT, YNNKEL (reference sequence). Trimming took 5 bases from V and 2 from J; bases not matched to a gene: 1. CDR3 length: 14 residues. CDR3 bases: TGTGCCAGCAGCAGCGGGAGTAACACCGGGGAGCTGTTTTTT. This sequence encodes CASSSGSNTGELFF. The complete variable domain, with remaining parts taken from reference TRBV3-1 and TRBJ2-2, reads DTAVSQTPKYLVTQMGNDKSIKCEQNLGHDTMYWYKQDSKKFLKIMFSYNNKELIINETVPNRFSPKSPDKAHLNLHINSLELGDSAVYFCASSSGSNTGELFFGEGSRLTVL.

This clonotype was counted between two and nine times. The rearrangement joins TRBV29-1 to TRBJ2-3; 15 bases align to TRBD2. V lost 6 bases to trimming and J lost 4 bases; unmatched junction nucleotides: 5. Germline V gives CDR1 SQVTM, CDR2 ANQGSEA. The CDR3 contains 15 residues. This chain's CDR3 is CSVNGLAGGADTQYF. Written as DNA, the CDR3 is TGCAGCGTGAACGGACTAGCGGGAGGGGCAGATACGCAGTATTTT.

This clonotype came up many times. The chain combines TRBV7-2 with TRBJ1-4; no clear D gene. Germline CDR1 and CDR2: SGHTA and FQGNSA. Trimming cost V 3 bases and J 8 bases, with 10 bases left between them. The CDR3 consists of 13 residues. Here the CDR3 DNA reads TGTGCCAGCAGCTTCAGTCCCGACGAAAAACTGTTTTTT. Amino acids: CASSFSPDEKLFF.

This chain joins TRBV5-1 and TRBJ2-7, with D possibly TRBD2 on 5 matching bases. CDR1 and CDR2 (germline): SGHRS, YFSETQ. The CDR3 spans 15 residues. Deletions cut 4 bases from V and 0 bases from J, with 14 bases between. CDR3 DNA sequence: TGCGCCAGCAGCCCAGGACTGGGGAGCTCCTACGAGCAGTACTTC. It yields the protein CASSPGLGSSYEQYF.

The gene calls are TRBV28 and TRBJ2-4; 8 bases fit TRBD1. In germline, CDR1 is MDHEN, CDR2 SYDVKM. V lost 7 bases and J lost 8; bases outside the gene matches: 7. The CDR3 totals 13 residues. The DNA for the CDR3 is TGTGCCAGCAACCAGGGGGCATTGGACATTCAGTACTTC. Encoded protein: CASNQGALDIQYF.

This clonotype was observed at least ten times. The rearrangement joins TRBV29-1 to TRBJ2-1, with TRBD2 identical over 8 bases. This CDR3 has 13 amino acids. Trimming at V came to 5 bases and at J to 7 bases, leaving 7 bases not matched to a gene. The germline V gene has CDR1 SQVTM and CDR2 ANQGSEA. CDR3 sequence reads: CSVNPGLENEQFF. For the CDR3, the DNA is TGCAGCGTTAACCCGGGACTAGAGAATGAGCAGTTCTTC.

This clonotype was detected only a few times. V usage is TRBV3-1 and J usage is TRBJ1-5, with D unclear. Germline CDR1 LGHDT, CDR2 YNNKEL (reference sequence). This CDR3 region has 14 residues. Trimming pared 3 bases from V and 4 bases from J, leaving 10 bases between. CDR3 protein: CASSHRTDNQPQHF. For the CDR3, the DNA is TGTGCCAGCAGCCACAGAACAGATAATCAGCCCCAGCATTTT.

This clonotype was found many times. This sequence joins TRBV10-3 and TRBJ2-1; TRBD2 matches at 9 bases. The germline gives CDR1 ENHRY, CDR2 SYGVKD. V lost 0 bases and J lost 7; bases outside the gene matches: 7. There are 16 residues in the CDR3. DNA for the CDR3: TGTGCCATCAGTGAGTCGATAGCGGGAGAATGGAATGAGCAGTTCTTC. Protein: CAISESIAGEWNEQFF.

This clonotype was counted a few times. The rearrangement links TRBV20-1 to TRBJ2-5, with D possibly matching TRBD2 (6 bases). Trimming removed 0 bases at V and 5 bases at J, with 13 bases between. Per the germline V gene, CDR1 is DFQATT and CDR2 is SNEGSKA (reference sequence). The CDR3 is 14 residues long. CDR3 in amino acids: CSARDTGVWETQYF. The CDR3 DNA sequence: TGCAGTGCTAGAGATACGGGAGTTTGGGAGACCCAGTACTTC.

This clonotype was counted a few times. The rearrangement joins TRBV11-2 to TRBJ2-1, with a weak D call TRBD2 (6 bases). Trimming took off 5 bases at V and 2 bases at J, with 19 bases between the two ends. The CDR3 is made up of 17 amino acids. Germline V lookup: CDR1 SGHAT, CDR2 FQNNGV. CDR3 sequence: CASSPTRRGRTYNEQFF. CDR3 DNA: TGTGCCAGCAGCCCTACTCGTCGGGGGAGGACCTACAATGAGCAGTTCTTC.

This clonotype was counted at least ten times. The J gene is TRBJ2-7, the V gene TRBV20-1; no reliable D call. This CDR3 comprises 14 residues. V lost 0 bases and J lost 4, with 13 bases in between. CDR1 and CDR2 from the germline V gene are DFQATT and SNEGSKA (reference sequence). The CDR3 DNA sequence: TGCAGTGCTAGAGATTCGCGTCTCCGATACGAGCAGTACTTC. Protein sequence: CSARDSRLRYEQYF.

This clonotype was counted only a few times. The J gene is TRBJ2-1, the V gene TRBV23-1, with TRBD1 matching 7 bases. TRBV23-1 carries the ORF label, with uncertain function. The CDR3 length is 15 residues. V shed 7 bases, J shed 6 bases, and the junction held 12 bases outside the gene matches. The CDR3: CASKSRQGKANEQFF. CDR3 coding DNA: TGCGCCAGCAAGTCTCGACAGGGAAAGGCCAATGAGCAGTTCTTC.

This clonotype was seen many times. CDR3 sequence (DNA): TGTGCCAGCAGTGAAGGTAGCTGGGAGCAGTACTTC. Its translation is CASSEGSWEQYF. V gene TRBV2 combines with J gene TRBJ2-7; D not resolved. Trimming removed 1 base at V and 7 bases at J, with 8 bases between. The CDR3 is 12 amino acids. CDR1 and CDR2 (germline): SNHLY, FYNNEI.